A selection of T cell receptor beta chains follows, all from one sample in a study of blood T cell repertoires in COVID-19. Sequenced by immunoSEQ multiplex PCR; TCRdb stores in-frame clones only, minus some. The sample includes fewer than 60,000 clones, 85% to 90% seen only once; the top ten take roughly 6.5%. Input material: peripheral blood. Receptor source: an older woman with COVID-19, enrolled during active disease. Each CDR3 is given with its conserved first and last residue. D genes are given only for firm matches.

d_call: .
j_call: TRBJ1-2
v_call: TRBV14
cdr3_aa: CASSQDDGWSGYTF

d_call: .
j_call: TRBJ2-1
v_call: TRBV29-1
cdr3_aa: CSVGVWEPHNEQFF

d_call: TRBD1
j_call: TRBJ1-5
v_call: TRBV7-8
cdr3_aa: CASSQYTPPTGDQPQHF

d_call: TRBD1
j_call: TRBJ2-2
v_call: TRBV19
cdr3_aa: CASTRVAAAGGTGELFF

d_call: TRBD1
j_call: TRBJ2-7
v_call: TRBV27
cdr3_aa: CASRLYGQGTYEQYF

d_call: .
j_call: TRBJ1-2
v_call: TRBV11-2
cdr3_aa: CASSLGSSTYGYTF

d_call: TRBD2
j_call: TRBJ2-1
v_call: TRBV24-1
cdr3_aa: CATSDRTSGMHEQFF

d_call: .
j_call: TRBJ2-3
v_call: TRBV11-3
cdr3_aa: CASSPPGGPESTDTQYF

d_call: TRBD2
j_call: TRBJ2-1
v_call: TRBV9
cdr3_aa: CASSARLAAEQFF

d_call: .
j_call: TRBJ1-2
v_call: TRBV6-6
cdr3_aa: CASSWAFSYTF

d_call: .
j_call: TRBJ2-5
v_call: TRBV9
cdr3_aa: CASSLSGGRETQYF

d_call: TRBD2
j_call: TRBJ2-5
v_call: TRBV27
cdr3_aa: CASRPGLAGFQETQYF

d_call: .
j_call: TRBJ1-5
v_call: TRBV6-6
cdr3_aa: CASSYTDSNQPQHF

d_call: TRBD1
j_call: TRBJ1-4
v_call: TRBV2
cdr3_aa: CASRETGATNEKLFF

d_call: TRBD1
j_call: TRBJ1-1
v_call: TRBV5-1
cdr3_aa: CASSYTTGGFEVEAFF

d_call: TRBD1
j_call: TRBJ1-1
v_call: TRBV27
cdr3_aa: CASSPGTGLMYTEAFF

d_call: TRBD1
j_call: TRBJ1-2
v_call: TRBV15
cdr3_aa: CATSRETGGSYYGYTF

d_call: TRBD1
j_call: TRBJ1-5
v_call: TRBV5-5
cdr3_aa: CASSVTGGRIQPQHF

d_call: .
j_call: TRBJ1-1
v_call: TRBV13
cdr3_aa: CASDYRGGTEAFF

d_call: .
j_call: TRBJ2-4
v_call: TRBV7-2
cdr3_aa: CASSLGRSSGLAKNIQYF

d_call: .
j_call: TRBJ1-3
v_call: TRBV6-6
cdr3_aa: CASTDGGIGNTIYF

d_call: .
j_call: TRBJ2-2
v_call: TRBV27
cdr3_aa: CASSFWRANTGELFF